The present TCR beta chain was sequenced within a study of blood T cell repertoires in COVID-19. The CDR3 length is 15 residues. The V gene lost 7 bases and the J gene lost 4 bases, with 18 bases spanning the gap. Germline assignment: CDR1 MNHEY and CDR2 SVGAGI. In the authors' methods: For nucleated cells, counts were estimated from reference gene primer amplification. Measured with immunoSEQ multiplex PCR; TCRdb has only the in-frame clones, and not every one. The V and J calls and clone size come from that table; D and trimming were worked out from the DNA. The data contain 83,000 or so clones, around 86% of them singletons.

The chain carries TRBV6-5 and TRBJ2-3, with a tentative D call TRBD2 (6 bases). Sequencing input: peripheral blood. This receptor was obtained from an elderly man with active or convalescent COVID-19. The CDR3 here is CASIPEGRRSDTQYF. CDR3 coding DNA: TGTGCCAGCATTCCGGAGGGGAGGAGGTCAGATACGCAGTATTTT.